This T cell receptor (beta chain) stems from a study of shared clonotypes between healthy human individuals. Points from the study as a whole: Researchers found naive subsets generally carried larger estimated richness than memory subsets.

Remarks on this clone: Antigen specificity is unknown.

Naive CD8 cells lacked CD45RO and underwent positive selection for CCR7, leaving out terminally differentiated effector memory CD45RA+ cells. Produced via immunoSEQ multiplex PCR; TCRdb's table is partial and in-frame only. The sample has millions of clones, more than 85% seen once. The CDR3 is made up of 15 amino acids. Germline values: CDR1 LNHDA, CDR2 SQIVND (reference sequence). Germline trimming cut 4 bases from V and 4 bases from J; bases unmatched to any gene: 9. Sequencing was performed on naive CD8+ T cells from PBMCs. This sequence joins TRBV19 and TRBJ1-2; 7 nucleotides match TRBD1. The sequence was obtained from a man younger than 35 in good health. Some clones in this sample may be carry-over from other donors' samples. CDR3 coding DNA: TGTGCCAGTAGTAACAGCCCGGGACAGAGCTATGGCTACACCTTC. Its translation: CASSNSPGQSYGYTF.